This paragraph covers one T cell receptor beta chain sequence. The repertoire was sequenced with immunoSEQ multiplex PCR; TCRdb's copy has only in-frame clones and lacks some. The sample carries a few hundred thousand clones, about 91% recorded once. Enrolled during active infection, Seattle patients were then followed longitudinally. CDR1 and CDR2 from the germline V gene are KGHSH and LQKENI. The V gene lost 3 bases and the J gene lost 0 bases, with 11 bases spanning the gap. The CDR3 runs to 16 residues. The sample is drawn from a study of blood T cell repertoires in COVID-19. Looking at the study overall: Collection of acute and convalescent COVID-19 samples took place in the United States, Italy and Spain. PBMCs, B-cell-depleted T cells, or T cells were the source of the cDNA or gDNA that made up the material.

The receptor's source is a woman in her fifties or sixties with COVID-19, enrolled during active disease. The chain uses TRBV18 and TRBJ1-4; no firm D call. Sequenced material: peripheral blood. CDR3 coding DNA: TGTGCCAGCTCACCTGATTACGGTGCAACTAATGAAAAACTGTTTTTT. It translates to CASSPDYGATNEKLFF.